Below, 29 T cell receptor beta chains from the same sample are listed, as sequenced in a study of OX40 agonist ivuxolimab in advanced cancers. The method was immunoSEQ multiplex PCR; TCRdb's version includes in-frame clones alone and lacks a portion of them. The sample contains tens of thousands of clones, 70% to 90% of which appear only once. Material: CD4+ or CD8+ T cells sorted from blood, obtained in a trial of the OX40 agonist ivuxolimab. The receptors were sampled from an adult with an advanced solid tumor such as melanoma, head and neck, liver or kidney cancer.

V and J are TRBV2 and TRBJ2-1; 8 bases line up with TRBD1. After removal of 6 bases from V and 6 bases from J, the junction contained 4 bases not matched to a gene. The CDR3 is made up of 13 amino acids. CDR1 is SNHLY and CDR2 is FYNNEI in the germline V gene. CDR3 in DNA: TGTGCCAGCAGCGACAGGGGTCGCAATGAGCAGTTCTTC. It translates to CASSDRGRNEQFF.

The CDR3 DNA reads as TGTGCCAGCAGCTTAATGTCGGACAGGGGTGGCATTCAGTACTTC. Amino acid sequence: CASSLMSDRGGIQYF. The chain combines TRBV7-9 with TRBJ2-4; TRBD1 agrees at 9 bases. Losses at the gene ends were 2 bases for V and 9 bases for J; bases not matched to a gene: 8. Germline CDR1 SEHNR, CDR2 FQNEAQ (reference sequence). CDR3 length: 15 amino acids. The full variable domain, rest sourced from reference TRBV7-9 and TRBJ2-4, is DTGVSQNPRHKITKRGQNVTFRCDPISEHNRLYWYRQTLGQGPEFLTYFQNEAQLEKSRLLSDRFSAERPKGSFSTLEIQRTEQGDSAMYLCASSLMSDRGGIQYFGAGTRLSVL.

The chain is built from TRBV18 and TRBJ1-6; 8 nucleotides align to TRBD1. V was pared by 3 bases and J by 8 bases, with 3 bases of the junction left unmatched. Germline V gene data show CDR1 as KGHSH and CDR2 as LQKENI. This CDR3 is 14 amino acids long. The DNA of the CDR3 is TGTGCCAGCTCACCGCAACAGGGGGATTCACCCCTCCACTTT. It is translated as CASSPQQGDSPLHF.

The rearrangement links TRBV28 to TRBJ2-7, with 11 bases matching TRBD2. Germline lookup yields CDR1 MDHEN and CDR2 SYDVKM. V lost 6 bases to trimming and J lost 0 bases; unmatched junction nucleotides: 10. This CDR3 contains 17 residues. DNA for the CDR3: TGTGCCAGCAGATCGTCAGCTAGCGGGAGGTCCTCCTACGAGCAGTACTTC. Its translation is CASRSSASGRSSYEQYF.

This chain uses TRBV5-5 with TRBJ2-2, with 12 bases aligning to TRBD2. With 4 bases clipped from V and 5 bases from J, the junction kept 12 bases outside the gene matches. The CDR3 runs 18 residues. The germline V gene encodes CDR1 SGHKS and CDR2 YYEKEE (reference sequence). Here the CDR3 reads CASSLGLAGGPRTGELFF. Here the CDR3 DNA reads TGTGCCAGCAGCCTTGGGCTAGCGGGAGGGCCGAGGACCGGGGAGCTGTTTTTT.

CDR3 sequence reads: CASSLGGRYEQYF. For the CDR3, the DNA is TGTGCCAGCAGCTTAGGTGGGCGCTACGAGCAGTACTTC. This chain connects TRBV11-2 to TRBJ2-7; no reliable D call. V dropped 1 base and J dropped 3 bases, with 7 bases sitting between them. Germline V gene lookup returns CDR1 SGHAT and CDR2 FQNNGV. CDR3 length: 13 amino acids.

The chain couples TRBV5-1 to TRBJ1-2; 7 nucleotides agree with TRBD1. J lost 8 bases, V lost 4 bases, and 11 bases had no gene match. The CDR3 extends over 14 amino acids. Germline V lookup: CDR1 SGHRS, CDR2 YFSETQ. The CDR3 DNA sequence: TGCGCCAGCAGCCCCGGGACAGTTGAAAAAGGCTACACCTTC. Translated, it gives CASSPGTVEKGYTF. The full variable domain, with the rest looked up from reference TRBV5-1 and TRBJ1-2, is KAGVTQTPRYLIKTRGQQVTLSCSPISGHRSVSWYQQTPGQGLQFLFEYFSETQRNKGNFPGRFSGRQFSNSRSEMNVSTLELGDSALYLCASSPGTVEKGYTFGSGTRLTVV.

This clone was seen only once. The chain employs TRBV6-1 and TRBJ1-2; TRBD1 might be the D (5 bases). The germline CDR1 and CDR2 sequences are MNHNS and SASEGT. The CDR3 sequence is 11 residues long. V was cut by 6 bases and J by 6 bases, with 8 bases left in between. As DNA, the CDR3 is TGTGCCAGCAGAGGGGAAGATGGCTACACCTTC. It encodes CASRGEDGYTF.

The chain carries TRBV7-2 and TRBJ2-4; 8 nucleotides agree with TRBD2. The CDR3 totals 17 residues. CDR1 is SGHTA, CDR2 FQGNSA, per germline. Unmatched junction bases numbered 15, after V lost 8 bases and J lost 3 bases. As DNA, the CDR3 is TGTGCCAGCTCCTCGGGAAGCGGGAGTCTTGGCAAAAACATTCAGTACTTC. Translating it yields CASSSGSGSLGKNIQYF.

The rearrangement joins TRBV4-3 to TRBJ1-2; 8 nucleotides align to TRBD1. Losses at the gene ends were 5 bases for V and 7 bases for J; bases not matched to a gene: 9. CDR1 is LGHNA, CDR2 YSLEER, per germline. CDR3 length: 14 amino acids. The CDR3 sequence: CASSKRTGRSGYTF. The DNA for the CDR3 is TGCGCCAGCAGCAAAAGGACAGGGCGGTCTGGCTACACCTTC.

The rearrangement joins TRBV10-3 to TRBJ2-1; D may be TRBD2 (6 bases). The CDR3 is made up of 17 amino acids. The ends were cut back, 2 bases at V and 6 bases at J, with 20 bases in the middle. Germline loops: CDR1 ENHRY, CDR2 SYGVKD. The CDR3 sequence is CAISEADRDWKSNEQFF. As DNA, the CDR3 is TGTGCCATCAGTGAGGCAGACCGGGACTGGAAGTCCAATGAGCAGTTCTTC.

The chain links TRBV6-6 to TRBJ1-1; 7 nucleotides agree with TRBD1. From germline, CDR1 is MNHNY and CDR2 SVGAGI (reference sequence). This CDR3 has 13 amino acids. Losses at the gene ends were 6 bases for V and 3 bases for J; bases not matched to a gene: 4. CDR3 protein: CASSRQGDTEAFF. CDR3 DNA sequence: TGTGCCAGCAGCCGACAGGGAGACACTGAAGCTTTCTTT.

V and J are TRBV6-4 and TRBJ1-6, with TRBD1 matching 8 bases. This CDR3 has 13 amino acids. The germline gives CDR1 MRHNA, CDR2 SNTAGT. V shed 8 bases and J 6 bases; nucleotides not matched to a gene: 3. DNA for the CDR3: TGTGCCAGCCGCGGACAGGGTAATTCACCCCTCCACTTT. It encodes CASRGQGNSPLHF.

The chain uses TRBV5-5 and TRBJ1-4; 7 bases line up with TRBD1. This CDR3 is 16 amino acids long. CDR1 is SGHKS, CDR2 YYEKEE, per germline (reference sequence). V shed 4 bases and J 0 bases; nucleotides not matched to a gene: 6. The DNA of the CDR3 is TGTGCCAGCAGCCGAAGAGGGGGCCCAACTAATGAAAAACTGTTTTTT. This gives the protein CASSRRGGPTNEKLFF.

The chain combines TRBV28 with TRBJ2-4; 11 nucleotides match TRBD2. There are 14 residues in the CDR3. The germline gives CDR1 MDHEN, CDR2 SYDVKM. V trimming: 3 bases; J trimming: 9 bases; junction bases outside the gene matches: 4. The chain's CDR3 is CASSFLAGGGIQYF. In nucleotides, the CDR3 is TGTGCCAGCAGTTTTTTAGCGGGAGGGGGCATTCAGTACTTC. Combining the CDR3 with reference TRBV28 and TRBJ2-4 gives the whole variable domain DVKVTQSSRYLVKRTGEKVFLECVQDMDHENMFWYRQDPGLGLRLIYFSYDVKMKEKGDIPEGYSVSREKKERFSLILESASTNQTSMYLCASSFLAGGGIQYFGAGTRLSVL.

With regard to this clone: At one end, the junction sequence differs from germline, possibly due to a read error. The genes are TRBV30 and TRBJ2-2; 7 nucleotides match TRBD2. CDR1 and CDR2 (germline): GTSNPN, SVGIG (reference sequence). The CDR3 length is 16 residues. This chain's CDR3 is CAWSVTGGPGHRGAVF. DNA of the CDR3: TGTGCCTGGAGTGTTACGGGAGGCCCAGGGCACCGGGGAGCTGTTTTT. The full variable domain, rest sourced from reference TRBV30 and TRBJ2-2, is SQTIHQWPATLVQPVGSPLSLECTVEGTSNPNLYWYRQAAGRGLQLLFYSVGIGQISSEVPQNLSASRPQDRQFILSSKKLLLSDSGFYLCAWSVTGGPGHRGAVFGEGSRLTVL.

Only a few counts were recorded for this clone. This chain uses TRBV14 with TRBJ2-7, with D maybe TRBD2 (6 bases). V lost 5 bases and J lost 3, with 14 bases in between. The germline gives CDR1 SGHDN, CDR2 FVKESK. The CDR3 length is 14 residues. The CDR3 is CASSFGGIVYEQYF. The CDR3 DNA is TGTGCCAGCAGCTTTGGCGGGATTGTCTACGAGCAGTACTTC.

The chain is built from TRBV7-3 and TRBJ2-1; TRBD2 matches 13 bases. The CDR3 covers 17 residues. Unmatched junction bases numbered 10, after V lost 5 bases and J lost 6 bases. Germline V gene sequence: CDR1 SGHTA, CDR2 FQGTGA. The CDR3 sequence: CASSPHRLAGGLNEQFF. Written as DNA, the CDR3 is TGTGCCAGCAGCCCCCACCGACTAGCGGGAGGCCTCAATGAGCAGTTCTTC.

V and J are TRBV28 and TRBJ2-7; 8 bases fit TRBD1. The germline V gene encodes CDR1 MDHEN and CDR2 SYDVKM. CDR3 length equals 13 residues. Germline trimming cut 6 bases from V and 9 bases from J; bases unmatched to any gene: 10. DNA of the CDR3: TGTGCCAGCAGGGCCCAGGGGGCCGGAGGGCAGTACTTC. Translated, it gives CASRAQGAGGQYF.

The chain combines TRBV18 with TRBJ2-7, with 9 bases matching TRBD1. With 3 bases clipped from V and 4 bases from J, the junction kept 4 bases outside the gene matches. CDR1 and CDR2 from the germline V gene are KGHSH and LQKENI. The CDR3 runs to 14 residues. Here the CDR3 reads CASSPGTGTYEQYF. The CDR3 DNA is TGTGCCAGCTCACCGGGGACAGGGACTTACGAGCAGTACTTC. Complete variable domain (other parts from reference TRBV18 and TRBJ2-7): NAGVMQNPRHLVRRRGQEARLRCSPMKGHSHVYWYRQLPEEGLKFMVYLQKENIIDESGMPKERFSAEFPKEGPSILRIQQVVRGDSAAYFCASSPGTGTYEQYFGPGTRLTVT.

About this clone itself: The same CDR3 is also encoded by other DNA sequences in this sample. The J gene is TRBJ1-1, the V gene TRBV18; no firm D call. The V end was cut by 0 bases, the J end by 1 base, with 6 bases between. Germline V gene sequence: CDR1 KGHSH, CDR2 LQKENI. CDR3 length equals 14 residues. CDR3 nucleotide sequence: TGTGCCAGCTCACCACCAGGGAGGAACACTGAAGCTTTCTTT. This codes for CASSPPGRNTEAFF.

J is TRBJ2-7 and V is TRBV6-1; 7 bases are shared with TRBD2. The V and J ends lost 6 bases and 2 bases, in that order; junction bases with no gene match: 4. CDR3 length: 13 residues. From germline, CDR1 is MNHNS and CDR2 SASEGT. The CDR3 DNA reads as TGTGCCAGCAGAACTAGCGCTGCCTACGAGCAGTACTTC. It specifies CASRTSAAYEQYF.

V and J are TRBV4-2 and TRBJ1-3, with 8 nucleotides matching TRBD1. Unmatched junction bases numbered 9, after V lost 4 bases and J lost 4 bases. The CDR3 has 16 residues. CDR1 is LGHNA, CDR2 YNFKEQ, per germline. The CDR3: CASSPRQGMGGNTIYF. CDR3 coding DNA: TGTGCCAGCAGCCCCCGACAGGGGATGGGCGGAAACACCATATATTTT.

This clone has more than one count but fewer than ten. The chain has TRBV9 and TRBJ2-5; D unresolved. CDR1 and CDR2 (germline): SGDLS, YYNGEE. Deletions cut 4 bases from V and 1 base from J, with 17 bases between. The CDR3 is 16 residues long. CDR3 loop: CASSRADGRLQETQYF. CDR3 DNA sequence: TGTGCCAGCAGCCGCGCCGATGGGCGTCTCCAAGAGACCCAGTACTTC. The full variable domain, completed using reference TRBV9 and TRBJ2-5, is DSGVTQTPKHLITATGQRVTLRCSPRSGDLSVYWYQQSLDQGLQFLIQYYNGEERAKGNILERFSAQQFPDLHSELNLSSLELGDSALYFCASSRADGRLQETQYFGPGTRLLVL.

The chain has TRBV4-3 and TRBJ2-7; TRBD2 aligns across 8 bases. The germline V gene has CDR1 LGHNA and CDR2 YSLEER. The CDR3 consists of 16 residues. V was clipped by 0 bases and J by 6 bases; unmatched bases: 10. The CDR3 coding sequence is TGCGCCAGCAGCCAAGAGGGGCGGGGGGCCCTCTCCGAGCAGTACTTC. It specifies CASSQEGRGALSEQYF.

This chain links TRBV5-5 with TRBJ1-2; TRBD1 matches at 11 bases. Germline values: CDR1 SGHKS, CDR2 YYEKEE (reference sequence). With 0 bases clipped from V and 6 bases from J, the junction kept 7 bases outside the gene matches. The CDR3 has 16 residues. CDR3 residues: CASSLDVGQGGHGYTF. CDR3 DNA sequence: TGTGCCAGCAGCTTGGACGTGGGACAGGGGGGGCATGGCTACACCTTC.

The rearrangement links TRBV19 to TRBJ2-2, with TRBD1 matching over 8 bases. V was pared by 6 bases and J by 5 bases, with 2 bases of the junction left unmatched. From germline, CDR1 is LNHDA and CDR2 SQIVND (reference sequence). This CDR3 is 13 amino acids long. CDR3 coding DNA: TGTGCCAGTAGACGGACAGGGACCGGGGAGCTGTTTTTT. As protein: CASRRTGTGELFF. Based on the CDR3 plus reference TRBV19 and TRBJ2-2, the full variable domain is DGGITQSPKYLFRKEGQNVTLSCEQNLNHDAMYWYRQDPGQGLRLIYYSQIVNDFQKGDIAEGYSVSREKKESFPLTVTSAQKNPTAFYLCASRRTGTGELFFGEGSRLTVL.

The CDR3 region is CASTLAGPGTGELFF. The CDR3 DNA reads as TGCGCCAGCACGCTAGCGGGACCCGGCACCGGGGAGCTGTTTTTT. The chain couples TRBV10-2 to TRBJ2-2, with TRBD2 matching 9 bases. The CDR3 sequence is 15 residues long. Germline V gives CDR1 WSHSY, CDR2 SAAADI. V gave up 7 bases and J gave up 4 bases; unmatched junction bases: 7.

The chain combines TRBV5-1 with TRBJ2-3; perhaps D is TRBD1 or TRBD2 (5 bases each). The ends were cut back, 0 bases at V and 2 bases at J, with 13 bases in the middle. Germline CDR1 is SGHRS and CDR2 is YFSETQ. The CDR3 is 16 residues long. DNA of the CDR3: TGCGCCAGCAGCTTGGGGGGACGGGGTGACACAGATACGCAGTATTTT. Translating it yields CASSLGGRGDTDTQYF.